Listed below are T cell receptor beta chains from one sample, sequenced in a study of blood T cell repertoires in COVID-19. This table comes from immunoSEQ multiplex PCR, and its TCRdb copy is limited to in-frame clones, with some not included. The sample has fewer than 85,000 clones; approximately 80% are singletons. Sequenced: peripheral blood. The receptors were sampled from a man aged 30-40 years with COVID-19, enrolled during active disease. CDR3s include the opening cysteine and the closing phenylalanine or tryptophan. The D gene is left open where the match is weak. Size tells how often a clone was seen (once, few, many) or the class of an expanded clone, and some rows leave it out.

d_gene | abundance | j_gene | v_gene | len | CDR3nt | CDR3aa
TRBD2 | NA | TRBJ2-1 | TRBV6-6 | 17 | TGTGCCAGCATTCGGTCTAGCGGGACCGCCTCCTACAATGAGCAGTTCTTC | CASIRSSGTASYNEQFF
NA | NA | TRBJ2-2 | TRBV13 | 13 | TGTGCCAGCAGCCCAGAAAGCACCGGGGAGCTGTTTTTT | CASSPESTGELFF
TRBD1 | NA | TRBJ1-3 | TRBV6-5 | 15 | TGTGCCAGCAGTACCTGGAGGGGGCATGGAAACACCATATATTTT | CASSTWRGHGNTIYF
NA | NA | TRBJ2-1 | TRBV7-6 | 14 | TGTGCCAGCAGCTTAGCGCCGGAGTACAATGAGCAGTTCTTC | CASSLAPEYNEQFF
TRBD2 | NA | TRBJ2-7 | TRBV10-3 | 16 | TGTGCCATCAGTGAGCCGACTAGCGGGGCCCCGCACGAGCAGTACTTC | CAISEPTSGAPHEQYF
NA | NA | TRBJ2-5 | TRBV29-1 | 11 | TGCAGCGTTGCTGGGGAGGAGACCCAGTACTTC | CSVAGEETQYF
TRBD1 | NA | TRBJ2-7 | TRBV10-1 | 16 | TGCGCCAGCAGTGAGTCTAGACAGGGCAGTCACTACGAGCAGTACTTC | CASSESRQGSHYEQYF
TRBD2 | NA | TRBJ2-3 | TRBV18 | 13 | TGTGCCAGCTCAAAGCGGGAGGCAGATACGCAGTATTTT | CASSKREADTQYF
NA | NA | TRBJ2-7 | TRBV6-4 | 14 | TGTGCCAGCAGTCCCCGTCCCGACGGGAGCGAGCAGTACTTC | CASSPRPDGSEQYF
TRBD2 | NA | TRBJ2-6 | TRBV19 | 18 | TGTGCCAGTAGTATGGGACTAGCGGGAGCCTCTGGGGCCAACGTCCTGACTTTC | CASSMGLAGASGANVLTF
TRBD1 | NA | TRBJ2-7 | TRBV7-9 | 14 | TGTGCCAGCAGCTTCCCGGGACAGACTTACGAGCAGTACTTC | CASSFPGQTYEQYF
TRBD2 | NA | TRBJ2-5 | TRBV3-1/TRBV3-2 | 12 | TGTGCCAGCAGCCAGACCGGGAGGGGCCAGTACTTC | CASSQTGRGQYF
TRBD2 | NA | TRBJ2-1 | TRBV7-9 | 12 | TGTGCCATTCACAGCGGGAGCGCTGAGCAGTTCTTC | CAIHSGSAEQFF
NA | NA | TRBJ2-4 | TRBV6-2/TRBV6-3 | 13 | TGTGCCAGCAGTTCCCCCCCGGGATACATTCAGTACTTC | CASSSPPGYIQYF
NA | NA | TRBJ2-2 | TRBV11-2 | 14 | TGTGCCAGCAGCCGACGGGGGAACACCGGGGAGCTGTTTTTT | CASSRRGNTGELFF
TRBD2 | NA | TRBJ2-2 | TRBV6-4 | 15 | TGTGCCAGCAGTGACACTAGCGGGACCACCGGGGAGCTGTTTTTT | CASSDTSGTTGELFF
NA | NA | TRBJ1-1 | TRBV18 | 14 | TGTGCCAGCTCACTCAACAGGGAGAACACTGAAGCTTTCTTT | CASSLNRENTEAFF
TRBD1 | NA | TRBJ2-5 | TRBV7-2 | 14 | TGTGCCAGCAGGAAAACAGGGGGTTCAGAGACCCAGTACTTC | CASRKTGGSETQYF
TRBD1 | NA | TRBJ2-5 | TRBV5-4 | 14 | TGTGCCAGCAGCAAGGCAAGGGGGCAGGAGACCCAGTACTTC | CASSKARGQETQYF
NA | NA | TRBJ1-1 | TRBV21-1 | 17 | TGTGCCAGGCAGCAAGGGGTGGGGGCTTCGTCGAACACTGAAGCTTTCTTT | CARQQGVGASSNTEAFF
TRBD2 | once | TRBJ2-2 | TRBV28 | 14 | TGTGCCAGCAGTCGGGGGGGTTCTTTAGGGGAGCTGTTTTTT | CASSRGGSLGELFF
NA | NA | TRBJ2-2 | TRBV30 | 15 | TGTGCCTGGAGTGCTCCGGGACAAGACACCGGGGAGCTGTTTTTT | CAWSAPGQDTGELFF
TRBD1 | few | TRBJ2-3 | TRBV6-4 | 14 | TGTGCCAGCAGTGAGGGACAGGGCACAGATACGCAGTATTTT | CASSEGQGTDTQYF
NA | NA | TRBJ1-1 | TRBV4-1 | 15 | TGCGCCAGCAGCCAAGTCGCGGGGGGGAACACTGAAGCTTTCTTT | CASSQVAGGNTEAFF
TRBD2 | NA | TRBJ2-7 | TRBV7-8 | 17 | TGTGCCAGCAGCCGAGGCGGGGCGGGAGGGTCAGACTACGAGCAGTACTTC | CASSRGGAGGSDYEQYF
NA | NA | TRBJ2-7 | TRBV13 | 12 | TGTGCCAGCAGCCGGCGGCAGGGTGGGCAGTACTTC | CASSRRQGGQYF
NA | NA | TRBJ2-3 | TRBV7-2 | 15 | TGTGCCAGCAGCTTAGATGGCGGCCGCACAGATACGCAGTATTTT | CASSLDGGRTDTQYF
TRBD1 | once | TRBJ1-2 | TRBV14 | 16 | TGTGCCAGCAGCCAAGATCGAGGGGGCCGAAACTATGGCTACACCTTC | CASSQDRGGRNYGYTF
NA | NA | TRBJ1-1 | TRBV29-1 | 13 | TGCAGCGCCGGGACACTGGGGAACACTGAAGCTTTCTTT | CSAGTLGNTEAFF
NA | once | TRBJ1-3 | TRBV19 | 18 | TGTGCCAGTAGTATCGGAGGGGTCAGGCCGACCTCTGGAAACACCATATATTTT | CASSIGGVRPTSGNTIYF
TRBD1 | NA | TRBJ2-7 | TRBV30 | 15 | TGTGCCTATGATAGGGCGACAGGGGGAATCTACGAGCAGTACTTC | CAYDRATGGIYEQYF
NA | NA | TRBJ1-2 | TRBV27 | 13 | TGTGCCAGCAGTTTGGACGGACTCTATGGCTACACCTTC | CASSLDGLYGYTF
TRBD1 | NA | TRBJ2-7 | TRBV2 | 15 | TGTGCCAGCAGTGAAGCGAGAGGGACAGGGAACGAGCAGTACTTC | CASSEARGTGNEQYF
TRBD1 | NA | TRBJ1-1 | TRBV11-3 | 14 | TGTGCCAGCAGCCTGGGACAGGGTAACACTGAAGCTTTCTTT | CASSLGQGNTEAFF
TRBD1 | NA | TRBJ1-1 | TRBV12-3/TRBV12-4 | 12 | TGTGCCAGCACCTGGACAGGGACTGAAGCTTTCTTT | CASTWTGTEAFF
TRBD2 | NA | TRBJ2-3 | TRBV7-2 | 15 | TGTGCCAGCAGCTTCACGGGAGGGCCCACAGATACGCAGTATTTT | CASSFTGGPTDTQYF
TRBD1 | NA | TRBJ1-3 | TRBV19 | 14 | TGTGCCAGTAGAACGACAGGGGACGGAAACACCATATATTTT | CASRTTGDGNTIYF
TRBD2 | NA | TRBJ2-3 | TRBV6-5 | 14 | TGTGCCAGCAGCCGACTAGCGGAGACAGATACGCAGTATTTT | CASSRLAETDTQYF
NA | NA | TRBJ1-2 | TRBV10-3 | 12 | TGTGCCATCACCACGGGAGACTATGGCTACACCTTC | CAITTGDYGYTF
TRBD1 | NA | TRBJ1-2 | TRBV9 | 17 | TGTGCCAGCAGCGTAGGGGGACAGAGCGTCCTTAACTATGGCTACACCTTC | CASSVGGQSVLNYGYTF
NA | once | TRBJ1-5 | TRBV7-2 | 15 | TGTGCCAGCAGCCCCGAAACGGGGTGGAATCAGCCCCAGCATTTT | CASSPETGWNQPQHF
TRBD1 | NA | TRBJ2-7 | TRBV9 | 15 | TGTGCCAGCAGCCCTCGGACAGGGGCTACCTACGAGCAGTACTTC | CASSPRTGATYEQYF
TRBD2 | NA | TRBJ2-2 | TRBV7-7 | 15 | TGTGCTAGCAGCTTAGGGACTAGCGGGTCCGGGGAGCTGTTTTTT | CASSLGTSGSGELFF
TRBD2 | NA | TRBJ2-2 | TRBV7-6 | 18 | TGTGCCAGCAGCTCTTTAACTAGCGGGAGGGCGAACACCGGGGAGCTGTTTTTT | CASSSLTSGRANTGELFF
TRBD1 | NA | TRBJ2-4 | TRBV27 | 14 | TGTGCCAGCAGTCGACAGGGGAGCAAAAACATTCAGTACTTC | CASSRQGSKNIQYF
NA | few | TRBJ1-2 | TRBV6-2/TRBV6-3 | 11 | TGTGCCAGCAGTTACTCTTGGGCTCACACCTTC | CASSYSWAHTF
TRBD2 | NA | TRBJ2-5 | TRBV29-1 | 12 | TGCAGCGTCCCCTCGGGGGGGGAGACCCAGTACTTC | CSVPSGGETQYF
NA | once | TRBJ1-6 | TRBV7-3 | 13 | TGTGCCAGCAGCGCCTGGACAGTGGGGCTTTATTACTTT | CASSAWTVGLYYF
NA | NA | TRBJ1-6 | TRBV7-7 | 17 | TGTGCTAGCAGCCCCCTCCAGTGGGGCAGAAGAAATTCACCCCTCCACTTT | CASSPLQWGRRNSPLHF
TRBD1 | NA | TRBJ1-4 | TRBV30 | 15 | TGTGCCTGGAGTGGGGGGACAGCAACTAATGAAAAACTGTTTTTT | CAWSGGTATNEKLFF